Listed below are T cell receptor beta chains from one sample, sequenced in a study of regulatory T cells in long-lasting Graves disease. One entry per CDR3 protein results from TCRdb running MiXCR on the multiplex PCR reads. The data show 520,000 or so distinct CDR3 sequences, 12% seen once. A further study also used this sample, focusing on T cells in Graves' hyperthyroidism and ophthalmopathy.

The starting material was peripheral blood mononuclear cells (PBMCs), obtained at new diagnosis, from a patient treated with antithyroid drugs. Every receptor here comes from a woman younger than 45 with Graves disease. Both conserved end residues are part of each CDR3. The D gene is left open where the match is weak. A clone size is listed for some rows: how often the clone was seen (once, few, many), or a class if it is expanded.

CATRMGGSSGNTIYF,TGTGCCACCAGAATGGGGGGCAGCTCTGGAAACACCATATATTTT,TRBV15,many,NA,15,TRBJ1-3
CASSFDHPYGYTF,TGCGCCAGCAGCTTTGACCACCCCTATGGCTACACCTTC,TRBV5-1,many,NA,13,TRBJ1-2
CASSSGGPTPVDTQYF,TGTGCCAGCAGCTCGGGGGGCCCTACCCCTGTGGATACGCAGTATTTT,TRBV7-2,many,NA,16,TRBJ2-3
CACRGNTIYF,TGTGCCTGTCGGGGAAACACCATATATTTT,TRBV30,many,NA,10,TRBJ1-3
CASKLTPNEKLFF,TGCGCCAGCAAGCTCACGCCTAATGAAAAACTGTTTTTT,TRBV5-1,few,NA,13,TRBJ1-4
CSARTGSGNTIYF,TGCAGTGCAAGGACTGGCTCTGGAAACACCATATATTTT,TRBV20-1,many,NA,13,TRBJ1-3
CASRPGQGHSPLHF,TGTGCCAGCAGGCCCGGACAGGGGCATTCACCCCTCCACTTT,TRBV6-2/TRBV6-3,NA,TRBD1,14,TRBJ1-6
CASSPPKGAGELFF,TGTGCCAGCAGCCCCCCCAAGGGGGCCGGGGAGCTGTTTTTT,TRBV6-1,NA,NA,14,TRBJ2-2
CASSTGTSGVRNEQFF,TGTGCCAGCAGTACCGGGACTAGCGGGGTTCGGAATGAGCAGTTCTTC,TRBV12-3/TRBV12-4,many,TRBD2,16,TRBJ2-1
CASRWGPQSNSPLHF,TGTGCCAGCAGGTGGGGACCTCAGAGTAATTCACCCCTCCACTTT,TRBV5-6,NA,NA,15,TRBJ1-6
CASGQGSAGELFF,TGTGCCAGCGGGCAGGGTTCGGCCGGGGAGCTGTTTTTT,TRBV11-2,many,NA,13,TRBJ2-2
CASSSDFMGGLPAYEQYF,TGTGCCAGCAGCTCGGATTTTATGGGGGGACTTCCAGCCTACGAGCAGTACTTC,TRBV11-3,few,NA,18,TRBJ2-7
CASSIWDRAPANYGYTF,TGTGCCAGTAGTATTTGGGACAGGGCGCCAGCTAACTATGGCTACACCTTC,TRBV19,few,TRBD1,17,TRBJ1-2
CASSRGAGGYTF,TGTGCCAGCAGCCGGGGGGCGGGTGGCTACACCTTC,TRBV2,NA,NA,12,TRBJ1-2
CATTEGGAGISDTQYF,TGTGCCACCACTGAGGGCGGGGCCGGAATTTCAGATACGCAGTATTTT,TRBV10-3,many,NA,16,TRBJ2-3
CSASLGRGQYGYTF,TGCAGTGCCTCACTTGGCAGGGGCCAATATGGCTACACCTTC,TRBV20-1,many,NA,14,TRBJ1-2
CASSPTAGAFF,TGTGCCAGCAGCCCCACCGCGGGAGCTTTCTTT,TRBV7-9,NA,NA,11,TRBJ1-1
CASSLMGPREKLFF,TGTGCCAGCAGTTTAATGGGACCCAGAGAAAAACTGTTTTTT,TRBV12-3/TRBV12-4,many,NA,14,TRBJ1-4
CASSFRGTGYTF,TGTGCCAGCAGTTTCCGAGGGACGGGCTACACCTTC,TRBV12-3/TRBV12-4,many,NA,12,TRBJ1-2
CASSQVLLYEQYF,TGCGCCAGCAGCCAAGTCCTTCTCTACGAGCAGTACTTC,TRBV4-1,few,NA,13,TRBJ2-7
CASRPSRPAYEQHF,TGTGCCAGCAGGCCGTCACGGCCTGCCTACGAGCAGCACTTC,TRBV11-3,few,NA,14,TRBJ2-7
CASSYKMGQGGSPLHF,TGTGCCAGCAGCTACAAAATGGGACAGGGCGGTTCACCCCTCCACTTT,TRBV5-5,many,TRBD1,16,TRBJ1-6
CASSLDPSSGANVLTF,TGCGCCAGCAGCTTGGATCCGAGCTCTGGGGCCAACGTCCTGACTTTC,TRBV5-1,many,NA,16,TRBJ2-6
CASRGGEFDQPQHF,TGTGCCAGCAGGGGGGGGGAGTTCGATCAGCCCCAGCATTTT,TRBV2,many,NA,14,TRBJ1-5
CASRGDSTFDEQFF,TGTGCCAGCAGGGGGGACTCCACCTTCGATGAGCAGTTCTTC,TRBV5-4,NA,NA,14,TRBJ2-1
CASMFGRAGNTIYF,TGTGCCAGCATGTTCGGCAGGGCTGGAAACACCATATATTTT,TRBV2,many,NA,14,TRBJ1-3
CASKAEPSTEQYF,TGTGCCAGCAAAGCCGAACCGAGCACAGAGCAGTACTTC,TRBV7-2,many,NA,13,TRBJ2-7
CAWSVLQGAGELFF,TGTGCCTGGAGTGTATTACAGGGGGCCGGGGAGCTGTTTTTT,TRBV30,many,TRBD1,14,TRBJ2-2
CASSSGTQSLNTEAFF,TGTGCCAGCAGCTCCGGGACACAGTCGTTGAACACTGAAGCTTTCTTT,TRBV7-9,few,NA,16,TRBJ1-1
CATSIIAGASPYGYTF,TGTGCCACCTCAATCATCGCCGGGGCGTCCCCTTATGGCTACACCTTC,TRBV24-1,many,NA,16,TRBJ1-2
CASSLFRVSSYNEQFF,TGTGCCAGCAGCTTATTCCGCGTAAGCTCCTACAATGAGCAGTTCTTC,TRBV7-8,many,NA,16,TRBJ2-1